This section outlines one TCR beta chain sequence together with its context. This sample was included in a study of OX40 agonist ivuxolimab in advanced cancers. TCRdb's table, derived via immunoSEQ multiplex PCR, lists solely in-frame clones and lacks some. The table shows some 60,000 clones, with over 80% occurring only once. V gave up 4 bases and J gave up 7 bases, with 8 bases separating them. The CDR3 covers 12 residues. Germline V gene data show CDR1 as PRHDT and CDR2 as FYEKMQ (reference sequence). The source of this sequence is an adult with an advanced solid tumor such as melanoma, head and neck, liver or kidney cancer. The rearrangement joins TRBV13 to TRBJ2-1; D possibly corresponds to TRBD1 (6 bases). The source was CD4+ or CD8+ T cells sorted from blood, collected in a trial of the OX40 agonist ivuxolimab. The CDR3 protein is CASSSRGNEQFF. CDR3 DNA sequence: TGTGCCAGCAGCTCCAGGGGTAATGAGCAGTTCTTC.